The 10 T cell receptor beta chains below all came from one sample that was sequenced in a study of T cell changes during pregnancy in multiple sclerosis. The assay was immunoSEQ multiplex PCR, and TCRdb's table has in-frame clones only and misses some. The sample contains tens of thousands of clones, about 94% of which appear only once. Sequences were derived from peripheral blood, sampled after pregnancy. These receptor sequences come from a female donor in good health, enrolled as a control in a pregnancy study.

The CDR3 bases are TGTGCCAGCAGTGCAAGGACAGGGTATCAGCCCCAGCATTTT. It encodes CASSARTGYQPQHF. This chain joins TRBV28 and TRBJ1-5; 8 nucleotides agree with TRBD1. The germline gives CDR1 MDHEN, CDR2 SYDVKM. V gave up 5 bases and J gave up 5 bases; unmatched junction bases: 5. The CDR3 contains 14 residues. Variable domain in full (rest from reference TRBV28 and TRBJ1-5): DVKVTQSSRYLVKRTGEKVFLECVQDMDHENMFWYRQDPGLGLRLIYFSYDVKMKEKGDIPEGYSVSREKKERFSLILESASTNQTSMYLCASSARTGYQPQHFGDGTRLSIL.

A single count supports this clone. This chain joins TRBV4-1 and TRBJ2-7; D perhaps matches TRBD1 (6 bases). The CDR3 runs to 15 residues. Trimming left V 4 bases short and J 0 bases short, with 13 bases between. CDR1 MGHRA and CDR2 YSYEKL come from the germline V gene. For the CDR3, the DNA is TGCGCCAGCAGCCCCCGGACAGAAAACTCCTACGAGCAGTACTTC. It yields the protein CASSPRTENSYEQYF.

This chain links TRBV10-3 with TRBJ2-5, with D possibly matching TRBD1 (5 bases). Germline V gene data show CDR1 as ENHRY and CDR2 as SYGVKD. This CDR3 spans 13 amino acids. V lost 6 bases and J lost 3, with 11 bases in between. The CDR3 DNA follows: TGTGCCATCAGACCAGACAGAGAAGAGACCCAGTACTTC. This sequence encodes CAIRPDREETQYF.

The gene calls are TRBV7-8 and TRBJ1-1; TRBD1 aligns across 7 bases. The CDR3 contains 13 residues. The germline gives CDR1 SGHVS, CDR2 FQNEAQ. After removal of 3 bases from V and 13 bases from J, the junction contained 11 bases not matched to a gene. CDR3 in DNA: TGTGCCAGCAGCTTCTCCGGGACAGAACCCTTTTTCTTT. It yields the protein CASSFSGTEPFFF. Looking up the rest from reference TRBV7-8 and TRBJ1-1 gives the full variable domain: GAGVSQSPRYKVAKRGQDVALRCDPISGHVSLFWYQQALGQGPEFLTYFQNEAQLDKSGLPSDRFFAERPEGSVSTLKIQRTQQEDSAVYLCASSFSGTEPFFFGQGTRLTVV.

This sequence joins TRBV6-4 and TRBJ1-4; 8 nucleotides agree with TRBD1. CDR3 length: 15 amino acids. The ends lost 5 bases at V and 6 bases at J; junction bases unmatched: 8. Germline V CDR1 and CDR2: MRHNA, SNTAGT. CDR3 DNA sequence: TGTGCCAGCAGTTACGACAGGGGAGGGGATGAAAAACTGTTTTTT. It is translated as CASSYDRGGDEKLFF.

This clone has a single count. The V call is TRBV7-6, the J call TRBJ2-7, with TRBD2 identical over 9 bases. Trimming removed 7 bases from V and 5 bases from J; junction bases left unmatched: 9. The germline V gene has CDR1 SGHVS and CDR2 FNYEAQ. The CDR3 length is 14 residues. CDR3 DNA sequence: TGTGCCAGCAAGCCGGGACTAGCTACAAACGAGCAGTACTTC. Translated, it gives CASKPGLATNEQYF.

The gene calls are TRBV29-1 and TRBJ2-1; TRBD1 is a possible D gene (5 bases). V lost 5 bases, J lost 1 base, and 9 bases lay in between. This CDR3 contains 13 residues. The germline V gene encodes CDR1 SQVTM and CDR2 ANQGSEA. As DNA, the CDR3 is TGCAGCGTTACAGGTGATTCCTACAATGAGCAGTTCTTC. Amino acids: CSVTGDSYNEQFF.

V and J are TRBV2 and TRBJ2-7, with TRBD2 matching 11 bases. Germline trimming cut 1 base from V and 9 bases from J; bases unmatched to any gene: 8. Germline V CDR1 and CDR2: SNHLY, FYNNEI. This CDR3 spans 15 amino acids. The CDR3 here is CASSEVVAGGPGQYF. The CDR3 DNA reads as TGTGCCAGCAGTGAAGTTGTAGCGGGAGGGCCCGGGCAGTACTTC.

This clone was detected once. The J gene is TRBJ2-4, the V gene TRBV12-5; 7 bases map to TRBD1. The V gene end was trimmed by 1 base and the J gene end by 0 bases; junction bases not matched to a gene: 9. The CDR3 extends over 18 amino acids. The germline V gene encodes CDR1 LGHNT and CDR2 FRNRAP. The CDR3 DNA is TGTGCTAGTGGTTTGGCTAGGTCCGGGACAGTAGCCAAAAACATTCAGTACTTC. Its translation is CASGLARSGTVAKNIQYF.

The genes are TRBV5-1 and TRBJ2-6, with D possibly TRBD2 on 5 matching bases. Germline V gives CDR1 SGHRS, CDR2 YFSETQ. Trimming cost V 1 base and J 0 bases, with 8 bases left between them. The CDR3 covers 16 residues. The CDR3 protein is CASSLIGSSGANVLTF. The DNA for the CDR3 is TGCGCCAGCAGCTTGATAGGGAGCTCTGGGGCCAACGTCCTGACTTTC. Full variable domain (remainder filled in from reference TRBV5-1 and TRBJ2-6): KAGVTQTPRYLIKTRGQQVTLSCSPISGHRSVSWYQQTPGQGLQFLFEYFSETQRNKGNFPGRFSGRQFSNSRSEMNVSTLELGDSALYLCASSLIGSSGANVLTFGAGSRLTVL.